Presented here are 14 T cell receptor beta chains from one specimen sequenced in a study of OX40 agonist ivuxolimab in advanced cancers. The method was the immunoSEQ multiplex PCR assay. The table was pulled from immuneACCESS by TCRdb, which kept in-frame rearrangements only. Such tables lose some clones; where checked, under half of the loss comes from unresolved V genes, and the rest has no known cause. The sample table shows about 60,000 clones, and about 82% are seen once. 0.85% to 1% of the sample is in the top ten clones. Sequences were derived from CD4+ or CD8+ T cells sorted from blood, sampled in a trial of the OX40 agonist ivuxolimab. The receptors come from an adult with an advanced solid tumor such as melanoma, head and neck, liver or kidney cancer.

The J gene is TRBJ1-6, the V gene TRBV19; D might be TRBD1 (6 bases). Trimming left V 3 bases short and J 2 bases short, with 8 bases between. Germline V lookup: CDR1 LNHDA, CDR2 SQIVND (reference sequence). The CDR3 is 15 amino acids. The CDR3 sequence: CASSIGQPYNSPLHF. In DNA form, the CDR3 reads TGTGCCAGTAGTATCGGACAGCCCTATAATTCACCCCTCCACTTT.

This chain connects TRBV2 to TRBJ2-6; TRBD1 matches at 7 bases. The CDR3 has 16 amino acids. V lost 6 bases to trimming and J lost 0 bases; unmatched junction nucleotides: 5. The germline V gene encodes CDR1 SNHLY and CDR2 FYNNEI. The CDR3 region has the DNA TGTGCCAGCAGGGGGGACAGCCGCTCTGGGGCCAACGTCCTGACTTTC. Protein: CASRGDSRSGANVLTF.

The genes are TRBV5-1 and TRBJ2-5; 7 bases line up with TRBD1. CDR1 and CDR2 from the germline V gene are SGHRS and YFSETQ. Trimming at V came to 4 bases and at J to 9 bases, leaving 9 bases not matched to a gene. The CDR3 is 13 amino acids. DNA for the CDR3: TGCGCCAGCAGCCTCGGACCGCAGGGGGCCCAGTACTTC. It translates to CASSLGPQGAQYF.

The rearrangement links TRBV7-9 to TRBJ2-1, with TRBD1 matching 9 bases. Germline values: CDR1 SEHNR, CDR2 FQNEAQ (reference sequence). J was trimmed by 6 bases and V by 6 bases; bases with no gene match: 9. The CDR3 has 15 residues. As DNA, the CDR3 is TGTGCCAGCAGGACAGGGGACAGGGAAACCAATGAGCAGTTCTTC. Its protein is CASRTGDRETNEQFF.

Only one count was recorded for this clone. The chain combines TRBV10-3 with TRBJ1-2; D not resolved. From germline, CDR1 is ENHRY and CDR2 SYGVKD. V was pared by 3 bases and J by 4 bases, with 9 bases between. This CDR3 is built from 13 residues. CDR3 sequence (DNA): TGTGCCATCAGTGACAAGAGCCCCTATGGCTACACCTTC. Translated, it gives CAISDKSPYGYTF.

This sequence joins TRBV19 and TRBJ2-6, with no clear D. The CDR3 has 14 residues. Germline V gene data show CDR1 as LNHDA and CDR2 as SQIVND (reference sequence). V gave up 6 bases and J gave up 2 bases, with 8 bases separating them. CDR3 loop: CASRGIAGANVLTF. The CDR3 DNA reads TGTGCCAGTAGGGGAATAGCTGGGGCCAACGTCCTGACTTTC.

This sequence joins TRBV7-6 and TRBJ2-7; D gene uncertain. The CDR3 sequence is 14 residues long. Germline lookup yields CDR1 SGHVS and CDR2 FNYEAQ. Trimming took 0 bases from V and 5 from J, leaving 11 bases between them. This CDR3 reads CASSLAIIGDEQYF. The DNA of the CDR3 is TGTGCCAGCAGCTTAGCTATAATTGGAGACGAGCAGTACTTC.

The V call is TRBV21-1, the J call TRBJ2-4; TRBD2 is the table's D call, not checked against the DNA. TRBV21-1 is classified as a pseudogene. There are 17 residues in the CDR3. CDR3 nucleotide sequence: TGTGCCAGCAGCAAAGAGAGGACCGGACTGGGCAAAAACATTCAGTACTTC. Its protein is CASSKERTGLGKNIQYF.

The rearrangement joins TRBV20-1 to TRBJ2-3, with D possibly being TRBD2 (6 bases). The CDR3 runs to 11 residues. Trimming took off 5 bases at V and 6 bases at J, with 9 bases between the two ends. Germline V gene sequence: CDR1 DFQATT, CDR2 SNEGSKA (reference sequence). The CDR3: CSAPTRDTQYF. CDR3 nucleotides: TGCAGTGCTCCGACTAGGGATACGCAGTATTTT.

The V and J genes are TRBV9 and TRBJ1-2; no definite D call. Trimming stripped 10 bases from V and 1 base from J, with 14 bases between. There are 13 residues in the CDR3. The germline V gene has CDR1 SGDLS and CDR2 YYNGEE. The CDR3 nucleotides are TGTGCCTCCCAACAGTACATTAACTATGGCTACACCTTC. Protein: CASQQYINYGYTF.

The chain employs TRBV18 and TRBJ1-2; 7 bases align to TRBD1. Looked up from germline, CDR1 is KGHSH and CDR2 is LQKENI. The CDR3 length is 15 residues. V lost 3 bases and J lost 4; bases outside the gene matches: 8. CDR3 residues: CASSPTGASGYGYTF. The CDR3 DNA reads TGTGCCAGCTCACCTACAGGGGCCTCTGGCTATGGCTACACCTTC.

The rearrangement links TRBV18 to TRBJ2-2; 9 bases fit TRBD1. The CDR3 totals 14 residues. Germline CDR1 reads KGHSH; CDR2 reads LQKENI. V gave up 7 bases and J gave up 4 bases; unmatched junction bases: 4. The DNA for the CDR3 is TGTGCCAGCTTCCGGGACAGGGTCACCGGGGAGCTGTTTTTT. It yields the protein CASFRDRVTGELFF.

This chain uses TRBV5-1 with TRBJ1-2, with TRBD1 as a possible D gene (5 bases). V gave up 4 bases and J gave up 0 bases, with 16 bases separating them. This CDR3 has 16 residues. Germline V gene sequence: CDR1 SGHRS, CDR2 YFSETQ. Here the CDR3 reads CASSPRGIQPNYGYTF. Here the CDR3 DNA reads TGCGCCAGCAGCCCACGGGGGATACAGCCTAACTATGGCTACACCTTC. Filled out from reference TRBV5-1 and TRBJ1-2, the complete variable domain reads KAGVTQTPRYLIKTRGQQVTLSCSPISGHRSVSWYQQTPGQGLQFLFEYFSETQRNKGNFPGRFSGRQFSNSRSEMNVSTLELGDSALYLCASSPRGIQPNYGYTFGSGTRLTVV.

V is TRBV2 and J is TRBJ1-6, with D possibly being TRBD1 (5 bases). The CDR3 sequence is 17 residues long. Germline CDR1 SNHLY, CDR2 FYNNEI. V was shortened by 0 bases and J by 2 bases, with 11 bases between the two germline ends. CDR3 in amino acids: CASSEAMPGTYNSPLHF. The CDR3 bases are TGTGCCAGCAGTGAAGCTATGCCAGGGACCTATAATTCACCCCTCCACTTT.